The 16 T cell receptor beta chains given below trace back to one sample, sequenced in a study. Using its own MiXCR run on the 5' RACE reads, TCRdb lists one record per CDR3 protein. The table includes around 52,000 distinct CDR3 sequences, around 28% detected once. Sequencing was performed on tumor-infiltrating memory CD4+ T cells sorted from the breast tumor. Subset reported: memory CD4+ T cells, CD4+CD45RO+CD25-. These receptors were taken from a female donor with breast cancer.

This clonotype was picked up a small number of times. This chain uses TRBV5-1 with TRBJ2-3; TRBD2 aligns across 8 bases. The V and J ends lost 7 bases and 1 base, in that order; junction bases with no gene match: 5. Germline CDR1 and CDR2: SGHRS and YFSETQ. The CDR3 runs 14 residues. CDR3 nucleotide sequence: TGCGCCAGCGGGCGGGAGGCGCGCACAGATACGCAGTATTTT. Residues: CASGREARTDTQYF.

This clonotype was counted only a few times. The chain couples TRBV20-1 to TRBJ2-1, with D tentatively TRBD1 (6 bases). Trimming pared 6 bases from V and 1 base from J, leaving 19 bases between. Germline CDR1 is DFQATT and CDR2 is SNEGSKA (reference sequence). CDR3 length: 16 residues. The CDR3 loop reads CSALGAHFRSYNEQFF. CDR3 DNA: TGCAGTGCCCTGGGGGCTCACTTTAGATCCTACAATGAGCAGTTCTTC.

The genes are TRBV11-1 and TRBJ1-5; 7 nucleotides match TRBD1. V was clipped by 2 bases and J by 6 bases; unmatched bases: 7. The CDR3 has 15 residues. From germline, CDR1 is SGHAT and CDR2 FQDESV (reference sequence). CDR3 DNA sequence: TGTGCCAGCAGCTTACGACAGGGAATAAGTCAGCCCCAGCATTTT. Translated: CASSLRQGISQPQHF. The variable domain in full, with the rest retrieved from reference TRBV11-1 and TRBJ1-5, is EAEVAQSPRYKITEKSQAVAFWCDPISGHATLYWYRQILGQGPELLVQFQDESVVDDSQLPKDRFSAERLKGVDSTLKIQPAELGDSAMYLCASSLRQGISQPQHFGDGTRLSIL.

The chain links TRBV7-2 to TRBJ2-7; perhaps TRBD2 as D (6 bases). This CDR3 is built from 14 residues. Germline lookup yields CDR1 SGHTA and CDR2 FQGNSA. The V gene lost 5 bases and the J gene lost 2 bases, with 13 bases spanning the gap. The CDR3, as DNA: TGTGCCAGCAGCCCCGAGGGACTGACCTACGAGCAGTACTTC. This encodes CASSPEGLTYEQYF.

In its sample, this clonotype was seen a few times. The chain joins TRBV5-1 to TRBJ1-1, with D hard to call. Germline V lookup: CDR1 SGHRS, CDR2 YFSETQ. This CDR3 contains 14 residues. With 1 base removed from V and 1 base from J, the gap between germline ends came to 8 bases. The CDR3 reads CASSLFPGNTEAFF. DNA of the CDR3: TGCGCCAGCAGCTTGTTCCCCGGGAACACTGAAGCTTTCTTT.

A few counts support this clonotype. This chain joins TRBV7-9 and TRBJ1-4; D is unclear. The CDR3 runs to 12 residues. Deletions cut 2 bases from V and 7 bases from J, with 5 bases between. Germline V gene lookup returns CDR1 SEHNR and CDR2 FQNEAQ (reference sequence). The CDR3 loop reads CASSLMGEKLFF. The CDR3 nucleotides read TGTGCCAGCAGCTTAATGGGTGAAAAACTGTTTTTT.

The rearrangement links TRBV6-5 to TRBJ1-5; D not certain. Germline CDR1 reads MNHEY; CDR2 reads SVGAGI. CDR3 length: 14 amino acids. V was shortened by 0 bases and J by 6 bases, with 9 bases between the two germline ends. CDR3 sequence reads: CASSYSRGSQPQHF. In nucleotides, the CDR3 is TGTGCCAGCAGTTACTCGCGAGGGAGTCAGCCCCAGCATTTT.

The chain links TRBV7-2 to TRBJ2-7; 12 bases fit TRBD1. Trimming cost V 5 bases and J 4 bases; bases outside gene matches: 6. The CDR3 runs 15 residues. Germline V CDR1 and CDR2: SGHTA, FQGNSA. The CDR3 reads CASSIQGQGAYEQYF. The CDR3 DNA follows: TGTGCCAGCAGCATACAGGGACAGGGGGCTTACGAGCAGTACTTC.

The chain couples TRBV5-1 to TRBJ2-5, with D possibly TRBD1 on 6 matching bases. CDR3 length: 15 amino acids. Between the trimmed V and J ends, which lost 0 bases and 5 bases, there was a span of 14 bases. CDR1 and CDR2 (germline): SGHRS, YFSETQ. CDR3 protein: CASSLANRDGETQYF. CDR3 DNA: TGCGCCAGCAGCTTGGCTAACAGGGACGGGGAGACCCAGTACTTC.

V gene TRBV5-1 combines with J gene TRBJ1-2, with D maybe TRBD1 (6 bases). Trimming removed 0 bases at V and 1 base at J, with 7 bases between. The length of the CDR3 is 14 residues. Germline V lookup: CDR1 SGHRS, CDR2 YFSETQ. This CDR3 is CASSLDRVNYGYTF. In nucleotides, the CDR3 is TGCGCCAGCAGCTTGGACAGGGTTAACTATGGCTACACCTTC.

This chain uses TRBV28 with TRBJ1-4; a possible D gene is TRBD1 (6 bases). CDR3 length: 17 amino acids. Trimming left V 4 bases short and J 3 bases short, with 18 bases between. Germline values: CDR1 MDHEN, CDR2 SYDVKM. As DNA, the CDR3 is TGTGCCAGCAGTTCCCTCCCCGACAGGTCTCCTAATGAAAAACTGTTTTTT. This translates into CASSSLPDRSPNEKLFF.

This sequence joins TRBV20-1 and TRBJ2-1, with 10 bases identical to TRBD2. CDR3 length: 14 amino acids. The junction had 6 bases not matched to a gene; V was cut back by 4 bases and J by 6 bases. CDR1 DFQATT and CDR2 SNEGSKA come from the germline V gene (reference sequence). CDR3 sequence (DNA): TGCAGTGCTAACCGGGGACTAGCGCCCAATGAGCAGTTCTTC. This gives the protein CSANRGLAPNEQFF.

This chain uses TRBV5-1 with TRBJ2-7; 10 bases align to TRBD2. The CDR3 is 16 amino acids. In germline, CDR1 is SGHRS, CDR2 YFSETQ. Trimming cost V 7 bases and J 2 bases; bases outside gene matches: 12. The CDR3 DNA follows: TGCGCCAGCCGTAAGCGGGAGGGCTTAGGGGCCTACGAGCAGTACTTC. Its translation is CASRKREGLGAYEQYF.

The chain has TRBV7-9 and TRBJ2-3; 9 positions agree with TRBD2. The CDR3 runs to 15 residues. The V gene end was trimmed by 5 bases and the J gene end by 3 bases; junction bases not matched to a gene: 6. In germline, CDR1 is SEHNR, CDR2 FQNEAQ (reference sequence). CDR3 residues: CASSPGLAPTDTQYF. CDR3 nucleotide sequence: TGTGCCAGCAGCCCGGGACTAGCACCAACAGATACGCAGTATTTT.

DNA of the CDR3: TGTGCCAGCAGTTACTCACGGATCGGGGAGTCACCCCTCCACTTT. Translated, it gives CASSYSRIGESPLHF. The gene calls are TRBV6-2 or TRBV6-3 and TRBJ1-6, with D unclear. The CDR3 length is 15 residues. Trimming cost V 0 bases and J 10 bases, with 13 bases left between them. Germline V gives CDR1 MNHEY, CDR2 SVGEGT.

This clonotype was counted only a few times. The rearrangement links TRBV6-1 to TRBJ2-1, with 8 bases aligning to TRBD2. The CDR3 contains 15 residues. J was trimmed by 0 bases and V by 6 bases; bases with no gene match: 4. Germline values: CDR1 MNHNS, CDR2 SASEGT. The CDR3 loop is CASSPGGSSYNEQFF. The CDR3 DNA sequence: TGTGCCAGCAGCCCGGGGGGGAGCTCCTACAATGAGCAGTTCTTC.